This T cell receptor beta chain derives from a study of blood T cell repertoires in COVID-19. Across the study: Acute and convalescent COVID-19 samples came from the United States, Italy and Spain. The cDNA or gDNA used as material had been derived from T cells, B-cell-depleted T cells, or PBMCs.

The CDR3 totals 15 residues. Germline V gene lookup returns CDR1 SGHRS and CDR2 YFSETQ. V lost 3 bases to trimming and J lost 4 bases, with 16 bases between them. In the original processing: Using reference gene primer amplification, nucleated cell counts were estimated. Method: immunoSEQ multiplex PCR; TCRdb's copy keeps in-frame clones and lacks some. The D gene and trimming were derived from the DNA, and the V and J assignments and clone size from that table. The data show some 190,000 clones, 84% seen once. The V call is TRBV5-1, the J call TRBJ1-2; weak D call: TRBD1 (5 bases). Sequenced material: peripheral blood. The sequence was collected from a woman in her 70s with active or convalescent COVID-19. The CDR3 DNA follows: TGCGCCAGCAGCTGGGGGGGTGGTCGGCCCTATGGCTACACCTTC. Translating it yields CASSWGGGRPYGYTF.